These 32 T cell receptor beta chains were sequenced from one sample in a study of identical twins. TCRdb passed the 5' RACE reads through MiXCR, listing each CDR3 protein once. The data contain 600,000 to 700,000 distinct CDR3 sequences, roughly 20% of them seen just once; the ten biggest clones take up over 4%. These data also formed part of another study, on T cells expressing NK-cell markers.

Source material: PBMCs. The receptor set was obtained from a woman aged 18 to 35 in good health.

At least ten counts were recorded for this clonotype. The rearrangement uses TRBV18 and TRBJ1-2; D unclear. The CDR3 is made up of 14 amino acids. Germline V gene lookup returns CDR1 KGHSH and CDR2 LQKENI. The ends were cut back, 4 bases at V and 4 bases at J, with 13 bases in the middle. The CDR3, as DNA: TGTGCCAGCTCACTCCCAACAGAGACCTATGGCTACACCTTC. It yields the protein CASSLPTETYGYTF.

This clonotype was found many times. The CDR3 coding sequence is TGCAGTGCTAGAAGAGTAGACCTAGTCTACAATGAGCAGTTCTTC. It encodes CSARRVDLVYNEQFF. The chain has TRBV20-1 and TRBJ2-1; unclear D gene. The CDR3 runs to 15 residues. Trimming removed 2 bases at V and 3 bases at J, with 14 bases between. Germline CDR1 is DFQATT and CDR2 is SNEGSKA (reference sequence).

This clonotype was counted only a few times. The rearrangement joins TRBV20-1 to TRBJ2-1; tentatively, D is TRBD2 (7 bases). Trimming pared 3 bases from V and 6 bases from J, leaving 21 bases between. From germline, CDR1 is DFQATT and CDR2 SNEGSKA (reference sequence). The CDR3 consists of 16 residues. The CDR3 nucleotides read TGCAGTGCTAGGCCCTATAGGGGGAGGGCAACCAATGAGCAGTTCTTC. It translates to CSARPYRGRATNEQFF.

This clonotype was seen a few times. This chain connects TRBV29-1 to TRBJ2-5; 7 bases are shared with TRBD1. The CDR3 has 15 amino acids. V was pared by 6 bases and J by 2 bases, with 12 bases of the junction left unmatched. Germline lookup yields CDR1 SQVTM and CDR2 ANQGSEA. DNA for the CDR3: TGCAGCGTCCAGCGCGACAGGGTTGGACAAGAGACCCAGTACTTC. Its translation is CSVQRDRVGQETQYF.

V and J are TRBV7-9 and TRBJ2-1; D call uncertain. This CDR3 comprises 17 residues. Per the germline V gene, CDR1 is SEHNR and CDR2 is FQNEAQ (reference sequence). Trimming pared 5 bases from V and 6 bases from J, leaving 23 bases between. CDR3 loop: CASSLHSGISVVNEQFF. The CDR3 DNA follows: TGTGCCAGCAGCCTTCATAGTGGGATTTCAGTCGTCAATGAGCAGTTCTTC.

This clonotype was seen more than once but under ten times. The chain combines TRBV6-1 with TRBJ2-1; D unresolved. Germline V gives CDR1 MNHNS, CDR2 SASEGT. CDR3 length: 16 amino acids. The V end was cut by 3 bases, the J end by 4 bases, with 16 bases between. The CDR3 sequence: CASSDPRPYLYNEQFF. The CDR3 region has the DNA TGTGCCAGCAGTGACCCCCGCCCCTACCTATACAATGAGCAGTTCTTC.

In its sample, this clonotype was seen many times. The gene calls are TRBV5-1 and TRBJ2-7; D unclear. The length of the CDR3 is 13 residues. In germline, CDR1 is SGHRS, CDR2 YFSETQ. V lost 2 bases and J 3 bases, leaving 9 bases between the germline ends. This CDR3 reads CASSLDPNYEQYF. The DNA for the CDR3 is TGCGCCAGCAGCTTAGACCCAAACTACGAGCAGTACTTC.

This rearrangement joins TRBV20-1 to TRBJ1-1, with D unclear. Germline assignment: CDR1 DFQATT and CDR2 SNEGSKA (reference sequence). This CDR3 spans 13 amino acids. The germline V and J ends were trimmed by 6 bases and 1 base, with 12 bases remaining between them. CDR3 residues: CSALGETNTEAFF. Here the CDR3 DNA reads TGCAGTGCCCTCGGGGAAACGAACACTGAAGCTTTCTTT.

The rearrangement uses TRBV19 and TRBJ2-7; D unresolved. This CDR3 is 14 amino acids long. The germline CDR1 and CDR2 sequences are LNHDA and SQIVND (reference sequence). The V end lost 1 base, the J end lost 5 bases, and 12 bases lay between the germline ends. CDR3 coding DNA: TGTGCCAGTAGTATAGGTCGGATGAGTAACGAGCAGTACTTC. This encodes CASSIGRMSNEQYF.

A few counts support this clonotype. The chain joins TRBV12-3 or TRBV12-4 to TRBJ2-1; D ambiguous. V was cut by 9 bases and J by 0 bases, with 15 bases left in between. The CDR3 spans 15 residues. The CDR3 nucleotides are TGTGCCAGTAGTGTAAGAGAGAGCTCCTACAATGAGCAGTTCTTC. Its protein is CASSVRESSYNEQFF.

This chain connects TRBV7-6 to TRBJ2-2; no clear D gene. V was clipped by 2 bases and J by 2 bases, with 12 bases between them. The germline V gene encodes CDR1 SGHVS and CDR2 FNYEAQ. The CDR3 consists of 16 residues. CDR3 DNA sequence: TGTGCCAGCAGCTTATCGCCAGGAACCAACACCGGGGAGCTGTTTTTT. It yields the protein CASSLSPGTNTGELFF. The whole variable domain, filled in from reference TRBV7-6 and TRBJ2-2, reads GAGVSQSPRYKVTKRGQDVALRCDPISGHVSLYWYRQALGQGPEFLTYFNYEAQQDKSGLPNDRFSAERPEGSISTLTIQRTEQRDSAMYRCASSLSPGTNTGELFFGEGSRLTVL.

The chain combines TRBV5-1 with TRBJ2-7, with 9 bases that match TRBD1. Per germline, CDR1 SGHRS and CDR2 YFSETQ. The CDR3 length is 13 residues. Trimming cost V 7 bases and J 4 bases; bases outside gene matches: 6. In DNA, the CDR3 is TGCGCCAGCGGCGACAGGGGGAGATACGAGCAGTACTTC. Protein sequence: CASGDRGRYEQYF.

The V gene is TRBV7-6, the J gene TRBJ2-3; D remains ambiguous. This CDR3 has 13 amino acids. Germline CDR1 and CDR2: SGHVS and FNYEAQ. Trimming took 1 base from V and 7 from J, leaving 9 bases between them. DNA of the CDR3: TGTGCCAGCAGCTTAGGTACCCCCAATACGCAGTATTTT. Encoded protein: CASSLGTPNTQYF.

The chain couples TRBV10-2 to TRBJ2-6; D may be TRBD1 (6 bases). The length of the CDR3 is 15 residues. CDR1 is WSHSY and CDR2 is SAAADI in the germline V gene. The V end was cut by 4 bases, the J end by 3 bases, with 10 bases between. The CDR3 sequence is CASSVATGGANVLTF. The CDR3 DNA is TGCGCCAGCAGTGTCGCGACAGGTGGGGCCAACGTCCTGACTTTC.

As regards this clonotype: Germline and junction disagree at one end, which may indicate a read error. This chain links TRBV11-2 with TRBJ1-1, with 7 nucleotides matching TRBD1. CDR1 SGHAT and CDR2 FQNNGV come from the germline V gene. The CDR3 runs 16 residues. The CDR3 reads CASSLEDHRGRTEAFF. The CDR3 DNA reads as TGTGCCAGCAGCCTAGAAGACCACAGGGGTCGGACTGAAGCTTTCTTT.

The J gene is TRBJ2-1, the V gene TRBV12-3 or TRBV12-4; 14 bases fit TRBD2. The CDR3 contains 15 residues. The J segment lost 6 bases and the V segment lost 8 bases, leaving 6 bases of the junction unmatched. Here the CDR3 reads CASGGLAGALNEQFF. CDR3 nucleotides: TGTGCCAGCGGGGGACTAGCGGGGGCCCTCAATGAGCAGTTCTTC.

Only a few counts were recorded for this clonotype. The rearrangement links TRBV4-1 to TRBJ2-5; D is possibly TRBD2 (5 bases). Germline V gives CDR1 MGHRA, CDR2 YSYEKL. This CDR3 region has 15 residues. V lost 0 bases and J lost 9, with 17 bases in between. As DNA, the CDR3 is TGCGCCAGCAGCCAAGAGTTGACTACCGAGAGACCCCAGTACTTC. Translating it yields CASSQELTTERPQYF.

This rearrangement joins TRBV3-1 to TRBJ1-6; D is uncertain. The germline CDR1 and CDR2 sequences are LGHDT and YNNKEL (reference sequence). The V gene lost 4 bases and the J gene lost 13 bases, with 11 bases spanning the gap. CDR3 length: 12 residues. CDR3 bases: TGTGCCAGCAGCCTGGACGTCGGTCCCCTCCACTTT. Translation: CASSLDVGPLHF.

This clonotype was recorded a few times. V is TRBV4-3 and J is TRBJ1-2; D is unresolved. This CDR3 is 14 amino acids long. The V gene lost 0 bases and the J gene lost 1 base, with 6 bases spanning the gap. In germline, CDR1 is LGHNA, CDR2 YSLEER. CDR3 in DNA: TGCGCCAGCAGCCAAGATGCAGTTAACTATGGCTACACCTTC. Its translation: CASSQDAVNYGYTF.

In the case of this clonotype: Its ends do not fully match the called genes, so a read error is possible. The chain uses TRBV7-3 and TRBJ1-1; D remains unclear. The CDR3 spans 13 residues. CDR1 is SGHTA, CDR2 FQGTGA, per germline. For the CDR3, the DNA is TGTGCCAGCAGGTTAACATCGAACACTGAAGCTTTCTTT. Translation: CASRLTSNTEAFF.

This clonotype was observed many times. This chain joins TRBV29-1 and TRBJ1-2; D call uncertain. The V gene lost 4 bases and the J gene lost 1 base, with 7 bases spanning the gap. The CDR3 extends over 12 amino acids. Germline-derived CDR1 and CDR2 are SQVTM and ANQGSEA. DNA for the CDR3: TGCAGCGTTGTTCACAGTAACTATGGCTACACCTTC. As protein: CSVVHSNYGYTF.

The chain joins TRBV6-1 to TRBJ2-7; D gene unclear. V was trimmed by 8 bases and J by 0 bases, leaving 14 bases between them. The CDR3 contains 14 residues. Per the germline V gene, CDR1 is MNHNS and CDR2 is SASEGT. CDR3 region: CASRPGRLSYEQYF. The CDR3, as DNA: TGTGCCAGCCGACCCGGGCGCCTCTCCTACGAGCAGTACTTC.

The chain couples TRBV20-1 to TRBJ2-7; 11 nucleotides match TRBD2. The CDR3 runs to 13 residues. CDR1 is DFQATT and CDR2 is SNEGSKA in the germline V gene (reference sequence). The CDR3 DNA sequence: TGCAGGGTTCGCGGGACTAGCGGTTACGAGCAGTACTTC. Its protein product is CRVRGTSGYEQYF.

The J gene is TRBJ2-5, the V gene TRBV5-1; D possibly uses TRBD1 or TRBD2 (5 bases each). V was shortened by 4 bases and J by 5 bases, with 12 bases between the two germline ends. Germline CDR1 and CDR2: SGHRS and YFSETQ. The CDR3 sequence is 13 residues long. The CDR3 protein is CASSQDWDETQYF. In nucleotides, the CDR3 is TGCGCCAGCAGCCAGGACTGGGACGAGACCCAGTACTTC. Supplemented by reference TRBV5-1 and TRBJ2-5, the full variable domain reads KAGVTQTPRYLIKTRGQQVTLSCSPISGHRSVSWYQQTPGQGLQFLFEYFSETQRNKGNFPGRFSGRQFSNSRSEMNVSTLELGDSALYLCASSQDWDETQYFGPGTRLLVL.

This clonotype was recorded many times. The chain uses TRBV5-1 and TRBJ2-1, with 7 bases aligning to TRBD1. Trimming at V came to 4 bases and at J to 9 bases, leaving 7 bases not matched to a gene. The germline V gene has CDR1 SGHRS and CDR2 YFSETQ. CDR3 length: 13 amino acids. CDR3 in DNA: TGCGCCAGCAGCCCGGACAGGTTTGGTGAGCAGTTCTTC. It specifies CASSPDRFGEQFF. Together with reference TRBV5-1 and TRBJ2-1, the CDR3 gives the full variable domain: KAGVTQTPRYLIKTRGQQVTLSCSPISGHRSVSWYQQTPGQGLQFLFEYFSETQRNKGNFPGRFSGRQFSNSRSEMNVSTLELGDSALYLCASSPDRFGEQFFGPGTRLTVL.

This clonotype was seen only a few times. The chain has TRBV20-1 and TRBJ2-7; D perhaps matches TRBD2 (6 bases). The CDR3 is made up of 14 amino acids. Deletions cut 1 base from V and 2 bases from J, with 12 bases between. The germline gives CDR1 DFQATT, CDR2 SNEGSKA (reference sequence). The CDR3 nucleotides read TGCAGTGCTAGAGCTGCTAGCGCCGCCTACGAGCAGTACTTC. Its translation is CSARAASAAYEQYF.

The chain couples TRBV20-1 to TRBJ2-2; possibly TRBD1 or TRBD2 for D (5 bases each). CDR1 DFQATT and CDR2 SNEGSKA come from the germline V gene (reference sequence). This CDR3 region has 14 residues. V lost 6 bases and J 0 bases, leaving 11 bases between the germline ends. CDR3 sequence: CSATEGPNTGELFF. DNA for the CDR3: TGCAGTGCGACCGAGGGGCCGAACACCGGGGAGCTGTTTTTT.

The V call is TRBV18, the J call TRBJ2-7; D is perhaps TRBD1 (6 bases). The CDR3 has 15 amino acids. V dropped 2 bases and J dropped 6 bases, with 17 bases sitting between them. CDR1 KGHSH and CDR2 LQKENI come from the germline V gene. DNA for the CDR3: TGTGCCAGCTCACCATTACAGGGTACCTTAGTCGAGCAGTACTTC. Its translation is CASSPLQGTLVEQYF.

The CDR3 sequence: CASSDPVGYEQFF. The CDR3 nucleotides read TGTGCCAGCAGCGACCCAGTAGGGTATGAGCAGTTCTTC. V usage is TRBV7-9 and J usage is TRBJ2-1, with D hard to call. Germline loops: CDR1 SEHNR, CDR2 FQNEAQ (reference sequence). The CDR3 is made up of 13 amino acids. Trimming stripped 5 bases from V and 8 bases from J, with 13 bases between.

This clonotype was detected many times. V and J are TRBV20-1 and TRBJ1-2; TRBD1 matches 9 bases. CDR1 is DFQATT, CDR2 SNEGSKA, per germline (reference sequence). This CDR3 has 15 amino acids. The V segment lost 0 bases and the J segment 4 bases; nucleotides outside the gene matches: 6. The CDR3 region has the DNA TGCAGTGCTAGAGATCAGACAGGGGGAAGCTATGGCTACACCTTC. Its protein product is CSARDQTGGSYGYTF.

This clonotype was seen ten or more times. The chain is built from TRBV12-3 or TRBV12-4 and TRBJ2-7; D gene ambiguous. The CDR3 runs 12 residues. Trimming pared 6 bases from V and 3 bases from J, leaving 9 bases between. The CDR3 region is CASRLSIYEQYF. The CDR3 coding sequence is TGTGCCAGCAGGCTTTCCATCTACGAGCAGTACTTC.

This clonotype was found many times. A much larger clone lies one base from this, so it may be a read error. J is TRBJ2-7 and V is TRBV18; D not certain. V dropped 8 bases and J dropped 5 bases, with 10 bases sitting between them. Germline assignment: CDR1 KGHSH and CDR2 LQKENI. The CDR3 extends over 11 amino acids. The CDR3 DNA reads TGTGCCAGCAGCCCCGGCCACGAGCAGTACTTC. Translated, it gives CASSPGHEQYF.